This T cell receptor (beta chain) was profiled in a study of CD8 T cells in ankylosing spondylitis. Whole-study findings and limits: Characteristic of ankylosing spondylitis blood, it appeared, was a TCR beta motif comprising several highly homologous variants. The authors found the disease-linked clones to be CD8+ and relatively rare in peripheral blood.

Concerning this clonotype itself: The antigen remains undetermined.

V gave up 6 bases and J gave up 2 bases, with 11 bases separating them. The length of the CDR3 is 12 residues. CDR1 and CDR2 from the germline V gene are SQVTM and ANQGSEA. MiXCR, applied by TCRdb to the 5' RACE reads, yields one record per CDR3 protein. The table has 150,000 to 200,000 distinct CDR3 sequences, 15% to 20% seen once. Source material: blood, either unsorted or a sorted T cell fraction (not recorded which). The chain joins TRBV29-1 to TRBJ2-7, with a possible D match to TRBD1 (6 bases). This TCR came from a male donor with ankylosing spondylitis or in good health (not recorded which). The CDR3 DNA is TGCAGCGTCCGACAGGACACCTACGAGCAGTACTTC. It yields the protein CSVRQDTYEQYF.